A single sample gave rise to the 2 T cell receptor beta chains below, sequenced in a study of PD-L1 blockade in urothelial cancer. The time point: peripheral blood 6 weeks after treatment start. TCRdb keeps only in-frame clones here, not all; method: immunoSEQ multiplex PCR. Of about 30,000 clones listed, approximately 90% are singletons. The source material was PBMCs, sampled around atezolizumab (anti-PD-L1) treatment. All receptors derive from a man of 80 years or more with urothelial cancer.

The chain is built from TRBV19 and TRBJ1-2, with 7 bases lining up with TRBD1. The V segment lost 4 bases and the J segment 8 bases; nucleotides outside the gene matches: 7. Germline V gene sequence: CDR1 LNHDA, CDR2 SQIVND (reference sequence). This CDR3 has 13 amino acids. The CDR3, as DNA: TGTGCCAGTAGTAATCAACAGGGGAAGGGCTACACCTTC. Translated: CASSNQQGKGYTF.

The V gene is TRBV9, the J gene TRBJ2-6; a weak D match, TRBD1 (5 bases). V dropped 4 bases and J dropped 4 bases, with 9 bases sitting between them. The CDR3 spans 14 residues. Germline assignment: CDR1 SGDLS and CDR2 YYNGEE. The CDR3 loop is CASSTGPGANVLTF. Here the CDR3 DNA reads TGTGCCAGCAGCACAGGACCCGGGGCCAACGTCCTGACTTTC. Complete variable domain (other parts from reference TRBV9 and TRBJ2-6): DSGVTQTPKHLITATGQRVTLRCSPRSGDLSVYWYQQSLDQGLQFLIQYYNGEERAKGNILERFSAQQFPDLHSELNLSSLELGDSALYFCASSTGPGANVLTFGAGSRLTVL.